The next 2 T cell receptor beta chains were all read from a single sample in a study of cytomegalovirus exposure and HLA in healthy donors. The PCR ran on 60 Vbeta and 13 Jbeta primers. The data were produced by immunoSEQ multiplex PCR, yet TCRdb's version contains in-frame clones alone and is incomplete. The repertoire consists of some 90,000 clones, with around 80% occurring once and the leading ten covering around 0.53%. The sequenced sample was PBMCs. The source of these receptors is a man between 25 and 39 years old in good health and CMV-seronegative.

V usage is TRBV7-9 and J usage is TRBJ2-3, with D hard to call. The CDR3 contains 12 residues. CDR1 and CDR2 from the germline V gene are SEHNR and FQNEAQ (reference sequence). V lost 5 bases and J lost 5, with 8 bases in between. This CDR3 is CASSPHGDTQYF. In DNA, the CDR3 is TGTGCCAGCAGCCCGCACGGAGATACGCAGTATTTT.

The chain couples TRBV4-2 to TRBJ2-5, with 11 bases that match TRBD2. V shed 0 bases and J 10 bases; nucleotides not matched to a gene: 13. This CDR3 comprises 17 residues. Germline CDR1 LGHNA, CDR2 YNFKEQ. The CDR3 DNA is TGTGCCAGCAGCCAAGATGTCGGGACTAGCGGACGTTCGGGCCAGTACTTC. Amino acid sequence: CASSQDVGTSGRSGQYF.